The clone carrying this TCR beta chain rates as large. Its antigen is unidentified. Each TRB amplification used about 230-550 ng of genomic DNA from blood. Between the trimmed V and J ends, which lost 2 bases and 6 bases, there was a span of 7 bases. The CDR3 loop spans 12 amino acids. The germline gives CDR1 SGHNT, CDR2 YENEEA. These data are taken from a study of T and B cells in COVID-19 patients. Findings of the study overall: No sequencing was yet done of CD4+, regulatory or CD8+ subsets, or of SARS-CoV-2-responsive or tetramer+ sorted cells. Active COVID-19 showed highly clonal TRB repertoires; recovery showed diversity and richness above healthy donors.

TRB rearrangements were amplified by multiplex PCR with BIOMED2 TRB-A/B primers. TCRdb used MiXCR to reprocess the multiplex PCR reads, holding one entry per CDR3 protein. The sample contains 4,000 to 6,000 distinct CDR3 sequences, around 20% of which appear only once. The sample comprised blood. The chain employs TRBV11-3 and TRBJ1-2, with a possible D match to TRBD1 (5 bases). The receptor comes from a human donor who had recovered from COVID-19. CDR3 protein: CASSLWGDGYTF. CDR3 coding DNA: TGTGCCAGCAGCTTATGGGGGGATGGCTACACCTTC. Full variable domain (outside the CDR3, taken from reference TRBV11-3 and TRBJ1-2): EAGVVQSPRYKIIEKKQPVAFWCNPISGHNTLYWYLQNLGQGPELLIRYENEEAVDDSQLPKDRFSAERLKGVDSTLKIQPAELGDSAVYLCASSLWGDGYTFGSGTRLTVV.